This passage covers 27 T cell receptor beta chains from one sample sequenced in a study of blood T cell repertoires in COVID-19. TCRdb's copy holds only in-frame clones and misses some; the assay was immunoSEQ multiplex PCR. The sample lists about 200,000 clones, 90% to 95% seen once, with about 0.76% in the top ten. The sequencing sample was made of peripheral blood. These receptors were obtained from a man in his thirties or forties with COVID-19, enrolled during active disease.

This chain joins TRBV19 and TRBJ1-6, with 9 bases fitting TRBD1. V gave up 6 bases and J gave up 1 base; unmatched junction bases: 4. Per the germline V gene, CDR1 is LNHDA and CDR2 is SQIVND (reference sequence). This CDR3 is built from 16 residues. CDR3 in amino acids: CASRYRGLSYNSPLHF. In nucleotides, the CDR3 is TGTGCCAGTAGATACAGGGGGCTGTCCTATAATTCACCCCTCCACTTT.

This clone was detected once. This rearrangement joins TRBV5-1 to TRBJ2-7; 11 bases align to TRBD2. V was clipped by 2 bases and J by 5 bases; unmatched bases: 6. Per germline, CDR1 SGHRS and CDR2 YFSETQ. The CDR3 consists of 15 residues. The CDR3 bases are TGCGCCAGCAGCTTCCTAGCGGGGGGTCGCGACGAGCAGTACTTC. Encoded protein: CASSFLAGGRDEQYF.

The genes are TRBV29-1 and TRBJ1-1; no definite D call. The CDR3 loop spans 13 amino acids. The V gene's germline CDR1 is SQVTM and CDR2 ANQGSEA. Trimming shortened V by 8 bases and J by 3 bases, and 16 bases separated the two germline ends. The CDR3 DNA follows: TGCAGCAGCAGCGCCGCCTGGGACACTGAAGCTTTCTTT. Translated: CSSSAAWDTEAFF.

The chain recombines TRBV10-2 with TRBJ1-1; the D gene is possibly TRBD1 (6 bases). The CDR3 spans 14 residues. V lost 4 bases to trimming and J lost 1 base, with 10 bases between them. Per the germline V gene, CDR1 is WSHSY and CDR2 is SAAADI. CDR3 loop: CASSGGQRNTEAFF. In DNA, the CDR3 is TGCGCCAGCAGTGGGGGGCAGCGGAACACTGAAGCTTTCTTT.

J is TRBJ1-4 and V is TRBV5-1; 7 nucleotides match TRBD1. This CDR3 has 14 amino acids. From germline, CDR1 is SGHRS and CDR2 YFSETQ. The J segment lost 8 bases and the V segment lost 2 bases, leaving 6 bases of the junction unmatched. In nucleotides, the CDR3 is TGCGCCAGCAGCTTTACGACAGGGAACGAAAAACTGTTTTTT. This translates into CASSFTTGNEKLFF.

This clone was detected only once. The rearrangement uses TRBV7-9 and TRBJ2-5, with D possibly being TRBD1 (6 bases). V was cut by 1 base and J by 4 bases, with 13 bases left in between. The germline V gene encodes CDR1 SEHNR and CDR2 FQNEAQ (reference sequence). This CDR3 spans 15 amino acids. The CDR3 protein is CASSLGPGVGETQYF. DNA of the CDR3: TGTGCCAGCAGCTTAGGGCCAGGGGTAGGAGAGACCCAGTACTTC.

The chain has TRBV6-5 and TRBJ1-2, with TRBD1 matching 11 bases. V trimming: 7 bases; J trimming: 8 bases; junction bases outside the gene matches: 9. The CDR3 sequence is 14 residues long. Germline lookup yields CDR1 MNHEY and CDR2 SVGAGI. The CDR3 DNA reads TGTGCCAGCACCCCAGGACAGGGGGCTAGCGGCTACACCTTC. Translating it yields CASTPGQGASGYTF.

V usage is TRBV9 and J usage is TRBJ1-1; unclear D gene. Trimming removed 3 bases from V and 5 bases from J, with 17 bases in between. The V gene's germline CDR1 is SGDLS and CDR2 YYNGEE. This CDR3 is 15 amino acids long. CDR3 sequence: CASSAPGNQGTEAFF. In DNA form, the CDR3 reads TGTGCCAGCAGCGCCCCGGGAAATCAAGGGACTGAAGCTTTCTTT. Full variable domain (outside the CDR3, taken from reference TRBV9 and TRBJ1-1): DSGVTQTPKHLITATGQRVTLRCSPRSGDLSVYWYQQSLDQGLQFLIQYYNGEERAKGNILERFSAQQFPDLHSELNLSSLELGDSALYFCASSAPGNQGTEAFFGQGTRLTVV.

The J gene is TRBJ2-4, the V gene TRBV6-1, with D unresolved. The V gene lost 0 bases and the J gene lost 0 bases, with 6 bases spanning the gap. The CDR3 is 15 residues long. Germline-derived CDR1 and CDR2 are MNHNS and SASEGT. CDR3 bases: TGTGCCAGCAGTGAAGCTCTACTAGCCAAAAACATTCAGTACTTC. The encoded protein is CASSEALLAKNIQYF.

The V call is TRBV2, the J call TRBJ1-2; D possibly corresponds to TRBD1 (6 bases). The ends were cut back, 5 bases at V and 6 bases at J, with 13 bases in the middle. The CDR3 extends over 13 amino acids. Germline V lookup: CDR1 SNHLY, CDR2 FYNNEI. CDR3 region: CASSPDRSNGYTF. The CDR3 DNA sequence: TGTGCCAGCAGTCCAGACAGGTCGAATGGCTACACCTTC.

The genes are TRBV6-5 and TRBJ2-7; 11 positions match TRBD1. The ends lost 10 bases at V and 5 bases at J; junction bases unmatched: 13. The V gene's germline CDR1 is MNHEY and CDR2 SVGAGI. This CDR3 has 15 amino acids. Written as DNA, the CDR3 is TGTGCCACCTCGGCGGTTGGACAGGGGGCGAACGAGCAGTACTTC. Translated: CATSAVGQGANEQYF.

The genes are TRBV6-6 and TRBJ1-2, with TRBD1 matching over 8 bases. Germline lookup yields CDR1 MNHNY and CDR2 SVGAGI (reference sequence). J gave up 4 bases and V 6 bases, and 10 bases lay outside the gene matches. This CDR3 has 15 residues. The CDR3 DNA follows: TGTGCCAGCAGCCAACAGACAGGGGCGGGCTATGGCTACACCTTC. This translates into CASSQQTGAGYGYTF.

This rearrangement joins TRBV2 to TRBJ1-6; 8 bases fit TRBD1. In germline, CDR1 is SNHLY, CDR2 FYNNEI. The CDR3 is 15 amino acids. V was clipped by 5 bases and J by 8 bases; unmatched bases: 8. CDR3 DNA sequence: TGTGCCAGCAGTCCACAGGGGGGTAGAGATTCACCCCTCCACTTT. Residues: CASSPQGGRDSPLHF.

CDR3 sequence reads: CASSRGLAGKKETQYF. CDR3 in DNA: TGTGCCAGTAGTAGGGGACTAGCGGGAAAAAAAGAGACCCAGTACTTC. The chain couples TRBV19 to TRBJ2-5, with 13 bases matching TRBD2. The CDR3 consists of 16 residues. The V gene's germline CDR1 is LNHDA and CDR2 SQIVND (reference sequence). The junction had 5 bases not matched to a gene; V was cut back by 4 bases and J by 3 bases.

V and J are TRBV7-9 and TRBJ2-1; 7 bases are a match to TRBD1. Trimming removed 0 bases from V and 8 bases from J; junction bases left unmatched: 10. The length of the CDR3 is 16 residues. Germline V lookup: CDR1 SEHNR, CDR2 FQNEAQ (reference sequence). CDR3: CASSLALGQVLYEQFF. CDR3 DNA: TGTGCCAGCAGCTTAGCGCTCGGACAGGTTCTCTATGAGCAGTTCTTC.

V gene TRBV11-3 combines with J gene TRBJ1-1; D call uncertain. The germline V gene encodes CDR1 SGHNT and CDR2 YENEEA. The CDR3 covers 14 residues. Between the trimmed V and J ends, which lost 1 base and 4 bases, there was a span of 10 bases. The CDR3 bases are TGTGCCAGCAGCTTAGGAATAGGGAGCACTGAAGCTTTCTTT. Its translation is CASSLGIGSTEAFF.

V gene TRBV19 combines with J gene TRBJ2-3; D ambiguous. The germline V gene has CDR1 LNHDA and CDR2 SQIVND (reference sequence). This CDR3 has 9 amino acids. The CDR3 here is CAGADTQYF. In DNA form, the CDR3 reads TGTGCTGGAGCAGATACGCAGTATTTT.

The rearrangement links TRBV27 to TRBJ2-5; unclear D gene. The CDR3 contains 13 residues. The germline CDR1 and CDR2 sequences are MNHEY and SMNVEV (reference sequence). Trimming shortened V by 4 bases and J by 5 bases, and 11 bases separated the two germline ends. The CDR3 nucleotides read TGTGCCAGCAGTTCGCCGGGTATGGAGACCCAGTACTTC. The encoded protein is CASSSPGMETQYF.

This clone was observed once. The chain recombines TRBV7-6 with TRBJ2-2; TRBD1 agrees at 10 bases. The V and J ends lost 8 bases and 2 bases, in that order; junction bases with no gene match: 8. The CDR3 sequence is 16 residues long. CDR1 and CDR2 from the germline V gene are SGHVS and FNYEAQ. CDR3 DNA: TGTGCCAGCTCACCCGGGACAGGGGTCAACACCGGGGAGCTGTTTTTT. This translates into CASSPGTGVNTGELFF.

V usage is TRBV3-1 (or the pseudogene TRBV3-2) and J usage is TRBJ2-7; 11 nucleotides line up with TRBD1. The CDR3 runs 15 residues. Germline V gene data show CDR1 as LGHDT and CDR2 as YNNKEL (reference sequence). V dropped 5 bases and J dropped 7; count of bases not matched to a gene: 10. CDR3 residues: CASSKPDRGLGEQYF. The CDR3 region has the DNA TGTGCCAGCAGCAAACCGGACAGGGGGCTGGGGGAGCAGTACTTC.

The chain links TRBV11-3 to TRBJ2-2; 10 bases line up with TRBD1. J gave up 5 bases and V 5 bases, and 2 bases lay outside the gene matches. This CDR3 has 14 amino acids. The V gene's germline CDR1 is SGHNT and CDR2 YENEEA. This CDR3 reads CASSKGQGTGELFF. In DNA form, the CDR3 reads TGTGCCAGCAGCAAGGGACAGGGGACCGGGGAGCTGTTTTTT.

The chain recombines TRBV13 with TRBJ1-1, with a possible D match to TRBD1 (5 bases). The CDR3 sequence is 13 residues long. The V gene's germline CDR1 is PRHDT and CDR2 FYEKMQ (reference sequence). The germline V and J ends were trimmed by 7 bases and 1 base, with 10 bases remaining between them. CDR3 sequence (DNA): TGTGCCAGCACCCGCGGGGGGAACACTGAAGCTTTCTTT. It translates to CASTRGGNTEAFF.

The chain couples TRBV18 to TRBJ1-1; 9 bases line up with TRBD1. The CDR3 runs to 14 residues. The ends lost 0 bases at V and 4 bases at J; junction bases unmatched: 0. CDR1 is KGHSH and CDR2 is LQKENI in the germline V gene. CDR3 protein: CASSPPDRGTEAFF. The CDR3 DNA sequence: TGTGCCAGCTCACCACCGGACAGGGGCACTGAAGCTTTCTTT.

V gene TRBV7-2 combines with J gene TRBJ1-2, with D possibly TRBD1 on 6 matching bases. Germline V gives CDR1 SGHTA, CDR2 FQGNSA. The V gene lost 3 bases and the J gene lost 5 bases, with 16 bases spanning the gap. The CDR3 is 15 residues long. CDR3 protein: CASSFLGGGAYGYTF. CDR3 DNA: TGTGCCAGCAGCTTTTTAGGCGGGGGCGCTTATGGCTACACCTTC.

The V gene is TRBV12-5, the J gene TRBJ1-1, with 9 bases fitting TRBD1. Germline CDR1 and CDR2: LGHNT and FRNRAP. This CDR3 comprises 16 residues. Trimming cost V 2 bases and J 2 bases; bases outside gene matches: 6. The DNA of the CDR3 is TGTGCTAGTGGTTTGAGACAGGGGGTCGGAAACACTGAAGCTTTCTTT. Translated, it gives CASGLRQGVGNTEAFF.

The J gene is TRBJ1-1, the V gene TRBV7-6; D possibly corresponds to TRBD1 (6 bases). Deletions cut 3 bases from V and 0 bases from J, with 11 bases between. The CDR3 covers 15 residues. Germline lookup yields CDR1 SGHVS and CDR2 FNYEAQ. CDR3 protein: CASSFDRNMNTEAFF. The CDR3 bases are TGTGCCAGCAGCTTTGACAGGAACATGAACACTGAAGCTTTCTTT. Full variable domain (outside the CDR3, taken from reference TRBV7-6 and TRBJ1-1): GAGVSQSPRYKVTKRGQDVALRCDPISGHVSLYWYRQALGQGPEFLTYFNYEAQQDKSGLPNDRFSAERPEGSISTLTIQRTEQRDSAMYRCASSFDRNMNTEAFFGQGTRLTVV.

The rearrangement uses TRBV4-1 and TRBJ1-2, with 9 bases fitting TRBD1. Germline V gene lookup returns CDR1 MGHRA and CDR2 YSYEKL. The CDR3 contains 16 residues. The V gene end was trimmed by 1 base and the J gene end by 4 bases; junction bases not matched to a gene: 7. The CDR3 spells CASSQVPGQGVYGYTF. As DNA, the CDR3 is TGCGCCAGCAGCCAAGTTCCGGGACAGGGAGTCTATGGCTACACCTTC.